Sequencing of this T cell receptor beta chain was carried out in a study of cytomegalovirus exposure and HLA in healthy donors. CDR3 length: 15 amino acids. Germline V gene data show CDR1 as MNHNS and CDR2 as SASEGT. Trimming cost V 0 bases and J 11 bases; bases outside gene matches: 8. This PCR relied on a set of 60 Vbeta primers and 13 Jbeta primers. Sequencing was performed with immunoSEQ multiplex PCR; in TCRdb, only in-frame clones are kept and a portion is missing. The repertoire holds 100,000 to 150,000 clones, with roughly 77% as singletons. This clone has just a few counts. Its antigen is as yet unknown. Study conclusions and caveats: In all likelihood, a cluster of highly shared sequence variants was a sequencing artifact. In presence/absence analyses, roughly uniform sequencing depth across donors was assumed. An analysis done earlier found most TCR beta V segments productive about 87% or about 30% of the time.

This chain connects TRBV6-1 to TRBJ1-5, with 9 positions matching TRBD1. The sequence was collected from a man aged 18 to 30 in good health and CMV-seronegative. Sequencing was carried out using PBMCs. The CDR3 bases are TGTGCCAGCAGTGAAGCGGACAGGGGCCCATCCGCCCAGCATTTT. As protein: CASSEADRGPSAQHF.